One and the same sample provided the 7 T cell receptor beta chains below, sequenced in a study of OX40 agonist ivuxolimab in advanced cancers. Here immunoSEQ multiplex PCR was the method, and the copy in TCRdb shows in-frame clones only, minus some. The sample yields approximately 11,000 clones, roughly 86% seen once. Sample: CD4+ or CD8+ T cells sorted from blood, taken in a trial of the OX40 agonist ivuxolimab. Receptors originate from an adult with an advanced solid tumor such as melanoma, head and neck, liver or kidney cancer.

The chain combines TRBV9 with TRBJ2-3; 7 bases fit TRBD2. Germline CDR1 reads SGDLS; CDR2 reads YYNGEE. Germline trimming cut 0 bases from V and 4 bases from J; bases unmatched to any gene: 2. The length of the CDR3 is 14 residues. The CDR3 nucleotides read TGTGCCAGCAGCGTAGGCGGGGGAGCAGATACGCAGTATTTT. This codes for CASSVGGGADTQYF.

The V call is TRBV9, the J call TRBJ2-5, with 9 bases identical to TRBD1. Germline CDR1 SGDLS, CDR2 YYNGEE. The CDR3 is made up of 15 amino acids. V lost 4 bases to trimming and J lost 5 bases; unmatched junction nucleotides: 9. CDR3 DNA: TGTGCCAGCAGCACCTGGGACAGGGCGGGGGAGACCCAGTACTTC. Residues: CASSTWDRAGETQYF.

The chain is built from TRBV11-3 and TRBJ2-7; a weak D match, TRBD2 (6 bases). Trimming pared 1 base from V and 2 bases from J, leaving 9 bases between. The CDR3 spans 14 residues. Germline-derived CDR1 and CDR2 are SGHNT and YENEEA. The CDR3 DNA is TGTGCCAGCAGCTTAGGGCGGGGTACCTACGAGCAGTACTTC. Protein sequence: CASSLGRGTYEQYF. The full variable domain, in which reference TRBV11-3 and TRBJ2-7 provide the parts outside the CDR3, is EAGVVQSPRYKIIEKKQPVAFWCNPISGHNTLYWYLQNLGQGPELLIRYENEEAVDDSQLPKDRFSAERLKGVDSTLKIQPAELGDSAVYLCASSLGRGTYEQYFGPGTRLTVT.

CDR3 nucleotides: TGTGCCTGGAGTGAAGTAGTAGGCTCCTACGAGCAGTACTTC. Translated: CAWSEVVGSYEQYF. The chain carries TRBV30 and TRBJ2-7; D gene unclear. V lost 1 base and J 0 bases, leaving 10 bases between the germline ends. In germline, CDR1 is GTSNPN, CDR2 SVGIG (reference sequence). This CDR3 region has 14 residues.

The DNA of the CDR3 is TGTGCCAGCAGCTTCCAGGGCCGCACAGATACGCAGTATTTT. Its protein is CASSFQGRTDTQYF. This rearrangement joins TRBV5-6 to TRBJ2-3, with D perhaps matching TRBD1 (5 bases). The germline CDR1 and CDR2 sequences are SGHDT and YYEEEE. There are 14 residues in the CDR3. Trimming pared 2 bases from V and 1 base from J, leaving 8 bases between.

J is TRBJ2-7 and V is TRBV19; 9 nucleotides match TRBD1. Germline V gene lookup returns CDR1 LNHDA and CDR2 SQIVND (reference sequence). CDR3 size: 13 residues. Germline trimming cut 3 bases from V and 5 bases from J; bases unmatched to any gene: 2. The CDR3 is CASSITGGDEQYF. CDR3 coding DNA: TGTGCCAGTAGTATTACAGGGGGCGACGAGCAGTACTTC.

This clone was seen just once. The rearrangement links TRBV10-2 to TRBJ2-7, with D unresolved. With 3 bases removed from V and 3 bases from J, the gap between germline ends came to 15 bases. This CDR3 spans 15 amino acids. Germline V gives CDR1 WSHSY, CDR2 SAAADI. The DNA for the CDR3 is TGCGCCAGCAGTGAAGGGTGGGCAAGGCACTACGAGCAGTACTTC. Amino acids: CASSEGWARHYEQYF.